This TCR beta chain was observed in a study of Ad26.COV2.S vaccination and SARS-CoV-2 variants. Here immunoSEQ multiplex PCR was the method, and the copy in TCRdb shows in-frame clones only, minus some. The repertoire holds about 320,000 clones, with roughly 84% as singletons. The CDR3 consists of 15 residues. Trimming took 1 base from V and 7 from J; bases not matched to a gene: 7. The germline V gene encodes CDR1 SNHLY and CDR2 FYNNEI. Noted treatment: 19 received Ad26.COV2.S at low or high dose, single or two shots; about 5 received placebo; per-sample allocation not given. All samples were drawn on day 63, counting from the first vaccine or placebo injection.

The source was peripheral blood, collected in a trial of Ad26.COV2.S vaccine versus placebo. The V call is TRBV2, the J call TRBJ1-2; 9 nucleotides line up with TRBD1. The TCR comes from a person aged 18-60 years who received the Ad26.COV2.S COVID-19 vaccine or a placebo. The CDR3 DNA follows: TGTGCCAGCAGTGAAGGGGGGACAGGGCTCCGTGGCTACACCTTC. As protein: CASSEGGTGLRGYTF.